The 26 T cell receptor beta chains reported below all come from one sample, sequenced in a study of blood T cell repertoires in COVID-19. The repertoire was sequenced with immunoSEQ multiplex PCR; TCRdb's copy has only in-frame clones and lacks some. The table records about 320,000 clones, 75% to 90% of them present only once. Sequenced: PBMCs or T cells enriched from blood (not recorded which). These receptors were obtained from a man under 40 who had recovered from COVID-19.

CDR3: CASTLGGFSGNTIYF. For the CDR3, the DNA is TGTGCCAGCACCTTAGGGGGATTCTCTGGAAACACCATATATTTT. This chain connects TRBV28 to TRBJ1-3; the D gene is possibly TRBD1 (6 bases). CDR1 is MDHEN and CDR2 is SYDVKM in the germline V gene. CDR3 length: 15 amino acids. Trimming stripped 7 bases from V and 0 bases from J, with 13 bases between. Full variable domain (rest looked up from reference TRBV28 and TRBJ1-3): DVKVTQSSRYLVKRTGEKVFLECVQDMDHENMFWYRQDPGLGLRLIYFSYDVKMKEKGDIPEGYSVSREKKERFSLILESASTNQTSMYLCASTLGGFSGNTIYFGEGSWLTVV.

V gene TRBV28 combines with J gene TRBJ2-5; D remains unclear. Trimming removed 3 bases at V and 4 bases at J, with 9 bases between. This CDR3 region has 13 residues. CDR1 and CDR2 (germline): MDHEN, SYDVKM. The CDR3 region is CASSFRFRETQYF. In DNA, the CDR3 is TGTGCCAGCAGTTTCAGGTTCAGAGAGACCCAGTACTTC.

About this clone: This same CDR3 is encoded by further DNA sequences in the sample. The chain uses TRBV6-5 and TRBJ2-7; 8 bases align to TRBD1. The ends lost 0 bases at V and 3 bases at J; junction bases unmatched: 1. The CDR3 totals 14 residues. Per the germline V gene, CDR1 is MNHEY and CDR2 is SVGAGI. The CDR3 DNA reads as TGTGCCAGCAGTTACTCCGACAGGGGCTACGAGCAGTACTTC. This translates into CASSYSDRGYEQYF.

The J gene is TRBJ1-6, the V gene TRBV2, with 10 bases fitting TRBD1. The CDR3 sequence is 15 residues long. J lost 5 bases, V lost 10 bases, and 8 bases had no gene match. Germline-derived CDR1 and CDR2 are SNHLY and FYNNEI. CDR3 residues: CATRTGTGDNSPLHF. As DNA, the CDR3 is TGTGCCACCCGAACCGGGACAGGGGATAATTCACCCCTCCACTTT.

This chain joins TRBV7-2 and TRBJ2-7; D gene ambiguous. Germline V CDR1 and CDR2: SGHTA, FQGNSA. V was clipped by 3 bases and J by 0 bases, with 9 bases between them. The CDR3 runs to 14 residues. This chain's CDR3 is CASSFHSSSYEQYF. The DNA for the CDR3 is TGTGCCAGCAGCTTCCACTCGAGCTCCTACGAGCAGTACTTC.

The V call is TRBV5-8, the J call TRBJ2-3; 10 nucleotides match TRBD2. CDR3 size: 17 residues. Germline CDR1 and CDR2: SGHTS and YDEGEE. V gave up 3 bases and J gave up 0 bases; unmatched junction bases: 7. The CDR3, as DNA: TGTGCCAGCAGCTCCTCGAAACTAGCGGGAAGCACAGATACGCAGTATTTT. This gives the protein CASSSSKLAGSTDTQYF.

J is TRBJ2-5 and V is TRBV4-1; no clear D. This CDR3 comprises 15 residues. Trimming pared 4 bases from V and 2 bases from J, leaving 14 bases between. Germline V gene data show CDR1 as MGHRA and CDR2 as YSYEKL. CDR3 in amino acids: CASSPVGLVQETQYF. For the CDR3, the DNA is TGCGCCAGCAGCCCTGTCGGTCTCGTACAAGAGACCCAGTACTTC.

V gene TRBV9 combines with J gene TRBJ2-1; D is perhaps TRBD2 (5 bases). Per germline, CDR1 SGDLS and CDR2 YYNGEE. The CDR3 totals 15 residues. Trimming pared 3 bases from V and 5 bases from J, leaving 15 bases between. The chain's CDR3 is CASSAYKGANNEQFF. In DNA, the CDR3 is TGTGCCAGCAGCGCCTATAAGGGAGCGAACAATGAGCAGTTCTTC.

This clone was recorded once. This chain links TRBV11-2 with TRBJ1-2; D is unresolved. The V gene lost 2 bases and the J gene lost 0 bases, with 13 bases spanning the gap. From germline, CDR1 is SGHAT and CDR2 FQNNGV. The CDR3 covers 16 residues. CDR3 loop: CASSLRNTPANYGYTF. As DNA, the CDR3 is TGTGCCAGCAGCTTAAGAAATACCCCAGCTAACTATGGCTACACCTTC.

The chain combines TRBV9 with TRBJ1-2, with D possibly TRBD1 on 5 matching bases. V gave up 6 bases and J gave up 7 bases, with 19 bases separating them. Germline-derived CDR1 and CDR2 are SGDLS and YYNGEE. CDR3 size: 14 residues. The DNA of the CDR3 is TGTGCCAGCACCCCGGCGGGGGTAGGTGTTGGCTACACCTTC. Translating it yields CASTPAGVGVGYTF.

This chain links TRBV27 with TRBJ2-3; 10 bases agree with TRBD2. V trimming: 2 bases; J trimming: 2 bases; junction bases outside the gene matches: 7. This CDR3 comprises 17 residues. From germline, CDR1 is MNHEY and CDR2 SMNVEV (reference sequence). The CDR3 sequence: CASSLRLAGASTDTQYF. The CDR3 DNA reads TGTGCCAGCAGTTTAAGGCTAGCGGGGGCTTCCACAGATACGCAGTATTTT.

This clone turned up a few times. The chain links TRBV6-6 to TRBJ1-5, with 7 bases aligning to TRBD1. J gave up 2 bases and V 7 bases, and 8 bases lay outside the gene matches. This CDR3 spans 15 amino acids. Germline loops: CDR1 MNHNY, CDR2 SVGAGI (reference sequence). The CDR3 DNA reads as TGTGCCAGCACCATCTCGACAGGGCGCAATCAGCCCCAGCATTTT. Translated: CASTISTGRNQPQHF.

DNA of the CDR3: TGTGCCAGCAGTTTAGCGGGCCTCGCTTCACCCCTCCACTTT. This sequence encodes CASSLAGLASPLHF. This chain joins TRBV28 and TRBJ1-6; D remains ambiguous. Trimming stripped 2 bases from V and 9 bases from J, with 11 bases between. Germline V gene lookup returns CDR1 MDHEN and CDR2 SYDVKM. The CDR3 totals 14 residues.

This clone was found a few times. The genes are TRBV4-1 and TRBJ1-2; D is ambiguous. CDR1 is MGHRA, CDR2 YSYEKL, per germline. The CDR3 is 15 residues long. V lost 1 base and J 5 bases, leaving 14 bases between the germline ends. The CDR3 DNA is TGCGCCAGCAGCCAAGGTCACCCGGGAAGTTATGGCTACACCTTC. Amino acid sequence: CASSQGHPGSYGYTF.

The chain carries TRBV6-1 and TRBJ1-3; 9 nucleotides match TRBD1. Trimming cost V 7 bases and J 1 base; bases outside gene matches: 2. Germline CDR1 reads MNHNS; CDR2 reads SASEGT. This CDR3 region has 14 residues. The CDR3 bases are TGTGCCAGCAAGACAGGGGGATCTGGAAACACCATATATTTT. Amino acids: CASKTGGSGNTIYF.

The gene calls are TRBV5-1 and TRBJ1-4; TRBD1 might be the D (6 bases). This CDR3 region has 13 residues. CDR1 and CDR2 from the germline V gene are SGHRS and YFSETQ. The V end lost 5 bases, the J end lost 6 bases, and 11 bases lay between the germline ends. CDR3: CASRDSRDEKLFF. Written as DNA, the CDR3 is TGCGCCAGCAGGGACAGCCGGGATGAAAAACTGTTTTTT.

Only one count was recorded for this clone. The J gene is TRBJ2-1, the V gene TRBV7-8; TRBD2 aligns across 9 bases. With V trimmed by 4 bases and J by 4 bases, 8 bases remained unmatched. CDR1 is SGHVS and CDR2 is FQNEAQ in the germline V gene. The CDR3 has 16 residues. The DNA for the CDR3 is TGTGCCAGCAGCTGGCCCAATAGCGGGGGTTACAATGAGCAGTTCTTC. Translating it yields CASSWPNSGGYNEQFF. The full variable domain, completed using reference TRBV7-8 and TRBJ2-1, is GAGVSQSPRYKVAKRGQDVALRCDPISGHVSLFWYQQALGQGPEFLTYFQNEAQLDKSGLPSDRFFAERPEGSVSTLKIQRTQQEDSAVYLCASSWPNSGGYNEQFFGPGTRLTVL.

The rearrangement joins TRBV28 to TRBJ1-3; no clear D. CDR3 size: 13 residues. V was shortened by 1 base and J by 3 bases, with 4 bases between the two germline ends. The germline gives CDR1 MDHEN, CDR2 SYDVKM. The CDR3 protein is CASSLSVGNTIYF. The CDR3 DNA reads as TGTGCCAGCAGTTTATCTGTTGGAAACACCATATATTTT.

The gene calls are TRBV9 and TRBJ1-2; D uncertain. The CDR3 spans 12 residues. Trimming stripped 0 bases from V and 8 bases from J, with 8 bases between. In germline, CDR1 is SGDLS, CDR2 YYNGEE. The CDR3 DNA reads TGTGCCAGCAGCGTAGTTCGGGGAGGCTACACCTTC. Amino acids: CASSVVRGGYTF. The complete variable domain, with remaining parts taken from reference TRBV9 and TRBJ1-2, reads DSGVTQTPKHLITATGQRVTLRCSPRSGDLSVYWYQQSLDQGLQFLIQYYNGEERAKGNILERFSAQQFPDLHSELNLSSLELGDSALYFCASSVVRGGYTFGSGTRLTVV.

V and J are TRBV7-8 and TRBJ2-6; 8 nucleotides agree with TRBD1. The CDR3 consists of 18 residues. Germline CDR1 SGHVS, CDR2 FQNEAQ. The junction had 6 bases not matched to a gene; V was cut back by 2 bases and J by 0 bases. Written as DNA, the CDR3 is TGTGCCAGCAGCTTAAGTGGGACAGGCTCCTCTGGGGCCAACGTCCTGACTTTC. Protein sequence: CASSLSGTGSSGANVLTF.

The rearrangement joins TRBV11-2 to TRBJ2-7; 9 positions match TRBD1. Trimming cost V 5 bases and J 4 bases; bases outside gene matches: 9. This CDR3 spans 15 amino acids. CDR1 is SGHAT, CDR2 FQNNGV, per germline. CDR3 DNA: TGTGCCAGCAGCACGAGTCCCGGGACAGGGTACGAGCAGTACTTC. It yields the protein CASSTSPGTGYEQYF.

The V gene is TRBV18, the J gene TRBJ1-1; possible D gene TRBD1, 6 bases. V dropped 3 bases and J dropped 0 bases, with 14 bases sitting between them. Looked up from germline, CDR1 is KGHSH and CDR2 is LQKENI. CDR3 length: 16 amino acids. The CDR3 loop reads CASSPYGTSMNTEAFF. In DNA, the CDR3 is TGTGCCAGCTCACCTTACGGGACAAGCATGAACACTGAAGCTTTCTTT.

V gene TRBV7-8 combines with J gene TRBJ1-5; tentatively, D is TRBD1 (6 bases). V was cut by 2 bases and J by 1 base, with 9 bases left in between. The CDR3 runs 15 residues. Germline V gene lookup returns CDR1 SGHVS and CDR2 FQNEAQ. DNA for the CDR3: TGTGCCAGCAGCTTACAGGGGCTGAGCAATCAGCCCCAGCATTTT. This translates into CASSLQGLSNQPQHF.

The rearrangement links TRBV18 to TRBJ2-7; 8 nucleotides align to TRBD1. J was trimmed by 3 bases and V by 5 bases; bases with no gene match: 9. This CDR3 has 15 amino acids. Germline V gives CDR1 KGHSH, CDR2 LQKENI. The CDR3 is CASSDGQGVIYEQYF. Here the CDR3 DNA reads TGTGCCAGCTCAGACGGACAGGGAGTGATCTACGAGCAGTACTTC.

The genes are TRBV19 and TRBJ1-2; 9 bases agree with TRBD1. The V segment lost 5 bases and the J segment 4 bases; nucleotides outside the gene matches: 8. The CDR3 is 15 amino acids. Per germline, CDR1 LNHDA and CDR2 SQIVND (reference sequence). The CDR3 nucleotides read TGTGCCAGTAGTGTCCAGGGACAGGGAGGCTATGGCTACACCTTC. Protein product: CASSVQGQGGYGYTF.

The rearrangement joins TRBV7-9 to TRBJ2-5, with TRBD1 matching over 8 bases. The CDR3 covers 16 residues. V lost 4 bases, J lost 5 bases, and 12 bases stayed unmatched. Germline V lookup: CDR1 SEHNR, CDR2 FQNEAQ (reference sequence). CDR3 amino acids: CASSSEGRGRRETQYF. The CDR3 nucleotides read TGTGCCAGCAGCTCGGAGGGCAGGGGGCGCCGGGAGACCCAGTACTTC.